Below, 26 T cell receptor beta chains from the same sample are listed, as sequenced in a study of shared clonotypes between healthy human individuals. TCRdb's table, derived via immunoSEQ multiplex PCR, lists solely in-frame clones and lacks some. The profile shows hundreds of thousands of clones, 73% of them singletons. Input material: memory CD4+ T cells sorted from blood. Subset: CD45RA-negative fraction. These TCRs come from a young woman in good health.

The CDR3: CASSLKGAVQETQYF. DNA for the CDR3: TGTGCCAGCAGCCTAAAGGGAGCCGTCCAAGAGACCCAGTACTTC. V gene TRBV4-2 combines with J gene TRBJ2-5; D is perhaps TRBD2 (5 bases). This CDR3 comprises 15 residues. CDR1 is LGHNA and CDR2 is YNFKEQ in the germline V gene. V lost 4 bases and J lost 1, with 13 bases in between.

The rearrangement joins TRBV28 to TRBJ2-1; the D call may be TRBD1 or TRBD2 (5 bases each). The CDR3 is made up of 16 amino acids. Germline V gene sequence: CDR1 MDHEN, CDR2 SYDVKM. Trimming left V 5 bases short and J 7 bases short, with 21 bases between. This CDR3 reads CASSTSGTPRGNEQFF. In DNA, the CDR3 is TGTGCCAGCAGTACTTCCGGGACCCCTAGGGGAAATGAGCAGTTCTTC.

V is TRBV6-6 and J is TRBJ2-1, with D unresolved. Germline V gene lookup returns CDR1 MNHNY and CDR2 SVGAGI (reference sequence). The CDR3 has 11 amino acids. Trimming took off 10 bases at V and 0 bases at J, with 4 bases between the two ends. Here the CDR3 reads CAMGSYNEQFF. The CDR3, as DNA: TGTGCCATGGGCTCCTACAATGAGCAGTTCTTC.

The rearrangement uses TRBV18 and TRBJ2-5, with D unresolved. There are 16 residues in the CDR3. Germline CDR1 KGHSH, CDR2 LQKENI. Trimming took off 3 bases at V and 4 bases at J, with 18 bases between the two ends. The CDR3 loop reads CASSPRADVPGETQYF. The CDR3 region has the DNA TGTGCCAGCTCACCCCGGGCCGACGTTCCTGGAGAGACCCAGTACTTC.

CDR3: CASSNQGRKETQYF. CDR3 DNA: TGTGCCAGCAGCAACCAGGGTCGGAAAGAGACCCAGTACTTC. V gene TRBV7-9 combines with J gene TRBJ2-5; tentative D call: TRBD1 (5 bases). This CDR3 is built from 14 residues. The germline V gene encodes CDR1 SEHNR and CDR2 FQNEAQ (reference sequence). Trimming cost V 5 bases and J 3 bases, with 13 bases left between them.

J is TRBJ2-7 and V is TRBV4-1; D call uncertain. Trimming shortened V by 2 bases and J by 5 bases, and 25 bases separated the two germline ends. This CDR3 has 18 amino acids. Germline lookup yields CDR1 MGHRA and CDR2 YSYEKL. The CDR3 region is CASSQTVATLGFPHEQYF. The CDR3 DNA reads as TGCGCCAGCAGCCAAACGGTCGCTACCTTAGGGTTCCCCCACGAGCAGTACTTC.

V gene TRBV19 combines with J gene TRBJ1-1; D gene ambiguous. Germline V CDR1 and CDR2: LNHDA, SQIVND (reference sequence). CDR3 size: 13 residues. The germline V and J ends were trimmed by 5 bases and 1 base, with 8 bases remaining between them. The DNA for the CDR3 is TGTGCCAGTAGTTCTAGCAGGAACACTGAAGCTTTCTTT. Translated, it gives CASSSSRNTEAFF.

V is TRBV6-5 and J is TRBJ1-5; D perhaps matches TRBD1 (5 bases). The CDR3 sequence is 13 residues long. Germline CDR1 is MNHEY and CDR2 is SVGAGI. The V end was cut by 10 bases, the J end by 6 bases, with 16 bases between. CDR3 in DNA: TGTGCCACACGTGAGGGGCGCGGTCAGCCCCAGCATTTT. It specifies CATREGRGQPQHF.

This chain uses TRBV7-2 with TRBJ2-3; D is tentatively TRBD1 or TRBD2 (5 bases each). This CDR3 has 17 residues. CDR1 is SGHTA and CDR2 is FQGNSA in the germline V gene. V was pared by 4 bases and J by 6 bases, with 23 bases between. CDR3 sequence: CASSSPNRDPNLDTQYF. CDR3 DNA: TGTGCCAGCAGCTCCCCTAACCGGGACCCAAACCTGGATACGCAGTATTTT.

The rearrangement joins TRBV28 to TRBJ2-7; D might be TRBD1 or TRBD2, each matching 5 bases. V gave up 8 bases and J gave up 8 bases, with 13 bases separating them. The CDR3 loop spans 11 amino acids. Germline loops: CDR1 MDHEN, CDR2 SYDVKM. The CDR3 here is CASLGGIKQYF. Here the CDR3 DNA reads TGTGCCAGCCTTGGGGGTATAAAGCAGTACTTC. The full variable domain, its missing parts supplied by reference TRBV28 and TRBJ2-7, is DVKVTQSSRYLVKRTGEKVFLECVQDMDHENMFWYRQDPGLGLRLIYFSYDVKMKEKGDIPEGYSVSREKKERFSLILESASTNQTSMYLCASLGGIKQYFGPGTRLTVT.

This clone was seen once. CDR3 protein: CASSPLIRGLAGEADTQYF. The CDR3 bases are TGTGCCAGCAGCCCTCTGATTAGGGGACTAGCGGGAGAGGCAGATACGCAGTATTTT. The V and J genes are TRBV11-2 and TRBJ2-3; 14 nucleotides match TRBD2. The V segment lost 5 bases and the J segment 4 bases; nucleotides outside the gene matches: 14. Germline V gene data show CDR1 as SGHAT and CDR2 as FQNNGV. This CDR3 has 19 amino acids.

This sequence joins TRBV11-2 and TRBJ2-7, with 8 bases fitting TRBD2. The germline CDR1 and CDR2 sequences are SGHAT and FQNNGV. Trimming took 4 bases from V and 2 from J; bases not matched to a gene: 10. This CDR3 comprises 16 residues. The CDR3 DNA sequence: TGTGCCAGCAGCTCGACTAGCGCCCTAGGCCCCTACGAGCAGTACTTC. Translating it yields CASSSTSALGPYEQYF.

The rearrangement joins TRBV16 to TRBJ1-1; the match to TRBD1 covers 7 bases. CDR1 KGHSY and CDR2 FQNENV come from the germline V gene. Losses at the gene ends were 5 bases for V and 8 bases for J; bases not matched to a gene: 11. The CDR3 extends over 14 amino acids. CDR3 nucleotides: TGTGCCAGCAGCTTAATGCAGGGGGAGTACGAAGCTTTCTTT. It encodes CASSLMQGEYEAFF.

The rearrangement links TRBV5-1 to TRBJ1-2; no firm D call. There are 14 residues in the CDR3. Germline V lookup: CDR1 SGHRS, CDR2 YFSETQ. V lost 4 bases and J lost 3, with 13 bases in between. The DNA for the CDR3 is TGCGCCAGCAGCACGCCCCCGACGGACTATGGCTACACCTTC. Translated, it gives CASSTPPTDYGYTF.

CDR3 loop: CASSPSQGAQPQHF. The CDR3 coding sequence is TGTGCCAGCAGTCCCTCCCAGGGGGCCCAGCCCCAGCATTTT. The rearrangement uses TRBV6-1 and TRBJ1-5; 8 bases agree with TRBD1. Germline loops: CDR1 MNHNS, CDR2 SASEGT. This CDR3 comprises 14 residues. Trimming at V came to 5 bases and at J to 7 bases, leaving 7 bases not matched to a gene.

The V call is TRBV2, the J call TRBJ2-7, with a tentative D call TRBD2 (5 bases). CDR3 length equals 14 residues. The germline CDR1 and CDR2 sequences are SNHLY and FYNNEI. The germline V and J ends were trimmed by 2 bases and 2 bases, with 10 bases remaining between them. CDR3: CASSEILAAYEQYF. CDR3 nucleotide sequence: TGTGCCAGCAGTGAAATCCTAGCCGCCTACGAGCAGTACTTC.

The chain's CDR3 is CAISEQGMEETQYF. The CDR3 DNA reads as TGTGCCATCAGTGAACAGGGTATGGAAGAGACCCAGTACTTC. This sequence joins TRBV10-3 and TRBJ2-5; the D gene is possibly TRBD1 (6 bases). V lost 3 bases and J lost 3, with 11 bases in between. CDR1 ENHRY and CDR2 SYGVKD come from the germline V gene. This CDR3 is built from 14 residues.

The sample holds a few counts of this clone. The chain uses TRBV6-5 and TRBJ1-5; maybe TRBD1 (6 bases). Trimming removed 6 bases from V and 6 bases from J, with 12 bases in between. The CDR3 runs 13 residues. From germline, CDR1 is MNHEY and CDR2 SVGAGI. The CDR3 DNA reads TGTGCCAGCAGACTACAGGGAGGTCAGCCCCAGCATTTT. As protein: CASRLQGGQPQHF.

The genes are TRBV2 and TRBJ2-5; no firm D call. Germline lookup yields CDR1 SNHLY and CDR2 FYNNEI. This CDR3 region has 13 residues. V was pared by 6 bases and J by 4 bases, with 12 bases between. Written as DNA, the CDR3 is TGTGCCAGCAGCCCCCGACTCGGAGAGACCCAGTACTTC. Residues: CASSPRLGETQYF.

CDR3 nucleotides: TGTGCCAGCAGCTTTTCCGCACTCAACACCGGGGAGCTGTTTTTT. Its protein is CASSFSALNTGELFF. This sequence joins TRBV7-6 and TRBJ2-2; D remains unclear. Germline values: CDR1 SGHVS, CDR2 FNYEAQ. Trimming cost V 3 bases and J 2 bases, with 10 bases left between them. The CDR3 totals 15 residues.

In nucleotides, the CDR3 is TGTGCCAGCAGTGAACTACGGGTGGGTAACGAGCAGTACTTC. Protein sequence: CASSELRVGNEQYF. The V and J genes are TRBV2 and TRBJ2-7, with D unclear. The germline V gene encodes CDR1 SNHLY and CDR2 FYNNEI. This CDR3 region has 14 residues. V was shortened by 2 bases and J by 5 bases, with 13 bases between the two germline ends.

The genes are TRBV7-9 and TRBJ1-1, with a weak D call TRBD1 (5 bases). The ends were cut back, 2 bases at V and 5 bases at J, with 12 bases in the middle. The CDR3 length is 14 residues. The germline CDR1 and CDR2 sequences are SEHNR and FQNEAQ (reference sequence). The CDR3 sequence: CASSLMGEGTEAFF. As DNA, the CDR3 is TGTGCCAGCAGCTTAATGGGCGAGGGGACTGAAGCTTTCTTT.

The CDR3 bases are TGTGCCAGCAGCCCTTGGACGGAGGGGGGCTACACCTTC. Its translation is CASSPWTEGGYTF. The J gene is TRBJ1-2, the V gene TRBV11-2, with TRBD1 as a possible D gene (5 bases). The CDR3 spans 13 residues. V lost 5 bases and J 8 bases, leaving 15 bases between the germline ends. The germline gives CDR1 SGHAT, CDR2 FQNNGV.

V and J are TRBV18 and TRBJ1-1, with D unclear. Between the trimmed V and J ends, which lost 0 bases and 5 bases, there was a span of 7 bases. Germline V gene lookup returns CDR1 KGHSH and CDR2 LQKENI. This CDR3 is 13 amino acids long. CDR3 bases: TGTGCCAGCTCACCACCGGGAGGGACTGAAGCTTTCTTT. Encoded protein: CASSPPGGTEAFF.

As regards this clone: Different DNA sequences within this sample yield the same CDR3. V is TRBV5-1 and J is TRBJ2-5; D not certain. From germline, CDR1 is SGHRS and CDR2 YFSETQ. The CDR3 runs 13 residues. The ends were cut back, 0 bases at V and 1 base at J, with 4 bases in the middle. CDR3 protein: CASSLGSQETQYF. In DNA form, the CDR3 reads TGCGCCAGCAGCTTGGGAAGCCAAGAGACCCAGTACTTC. The full variable domain, completed using reference TRBV5-1 and TRBJ2-5, is KAGVTQTPRYLIKTRGQQVTLSCSPISGHRSVSWYQQTPGQGLQFLFEYFSETQRNKGNFPGRFSGRQFSNSRSEMNVSTLELGDSALYLCASSLGSQETQYFGPGTRLLVL.

This rearrangement joins TRBV5-1 to TRBJ1-2, with D tentatively TRBD1 (5 bases). Germline lookup yields CDR1 SGHRS and CDR2 YFSETQ. Trimming removed 4 bases from V and 0 bases from J, with 16 bases in between. The CDR3 runs 16 residues. CDR3 in amino acids: CASSLGGRLANYGYTF. The CDR3 nucleotides read TGCGCCAGCAGCCTGGGGGGACGATTAGCTAACTATGGCTACACCTTC.